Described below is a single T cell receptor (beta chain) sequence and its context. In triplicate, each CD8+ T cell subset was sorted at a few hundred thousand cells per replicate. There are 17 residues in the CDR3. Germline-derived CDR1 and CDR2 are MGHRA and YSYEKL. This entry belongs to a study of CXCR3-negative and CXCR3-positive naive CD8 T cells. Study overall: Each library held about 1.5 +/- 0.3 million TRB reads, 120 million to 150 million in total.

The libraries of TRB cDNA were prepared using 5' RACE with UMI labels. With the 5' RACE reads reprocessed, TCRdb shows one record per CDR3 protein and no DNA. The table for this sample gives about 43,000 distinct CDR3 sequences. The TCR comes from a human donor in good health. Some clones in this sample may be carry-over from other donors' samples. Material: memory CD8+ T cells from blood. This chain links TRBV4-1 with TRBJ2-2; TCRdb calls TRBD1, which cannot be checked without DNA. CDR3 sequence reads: CASSHPDRGIYTGELFF.